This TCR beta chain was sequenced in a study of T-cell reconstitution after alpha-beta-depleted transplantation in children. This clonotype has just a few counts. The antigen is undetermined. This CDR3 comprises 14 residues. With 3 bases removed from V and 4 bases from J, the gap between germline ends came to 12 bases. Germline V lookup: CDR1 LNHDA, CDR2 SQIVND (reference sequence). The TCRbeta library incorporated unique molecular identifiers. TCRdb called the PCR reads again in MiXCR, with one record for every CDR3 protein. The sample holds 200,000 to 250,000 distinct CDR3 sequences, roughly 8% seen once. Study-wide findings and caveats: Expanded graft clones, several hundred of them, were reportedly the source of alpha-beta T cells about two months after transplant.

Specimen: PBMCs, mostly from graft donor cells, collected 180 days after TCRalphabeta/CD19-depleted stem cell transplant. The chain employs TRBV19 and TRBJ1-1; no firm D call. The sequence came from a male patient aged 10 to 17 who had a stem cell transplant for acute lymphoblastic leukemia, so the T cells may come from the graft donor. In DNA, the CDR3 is TGTGCCAGTAGTATTCCTGGGGTTACCACTGAAGCTTTCTTT. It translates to CASSIPGVTTEAFF.